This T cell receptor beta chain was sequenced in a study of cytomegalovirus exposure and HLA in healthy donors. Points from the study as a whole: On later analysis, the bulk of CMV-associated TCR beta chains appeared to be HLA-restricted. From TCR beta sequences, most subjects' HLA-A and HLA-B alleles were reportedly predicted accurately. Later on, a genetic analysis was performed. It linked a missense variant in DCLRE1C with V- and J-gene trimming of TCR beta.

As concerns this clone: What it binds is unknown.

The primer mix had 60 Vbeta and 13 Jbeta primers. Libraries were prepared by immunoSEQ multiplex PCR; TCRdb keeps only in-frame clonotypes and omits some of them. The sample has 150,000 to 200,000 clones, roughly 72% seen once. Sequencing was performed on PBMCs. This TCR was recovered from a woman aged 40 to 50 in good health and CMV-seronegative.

The CDR3: CASSQDRDNYEQYF. In DNA form, the CDR3 reads TGTGCCAGCAGCCAAGACAGGGACAACTACGAGCAGTACTTC. The gene calls are TRBV14 and TRBJ2-7, with a possible D match to TRBD1 (6 bases). V shed 0 bases and J shed 3 bases, with 9 bases lying between them. CDR1 and CDR2 (germline): SGHDN, FVKESK. This CDR3 has 14 amino acids. The whole variable domain, remainder taken from reference TRBV14 and TRBJ2-7, is EAGVTQFPSHSVIEKGQTVTLRCDPISGHDNLYWYRRVMGKEIKFLLHFVKESKQDESGMPNNRFLAERTGGTYSTLKVQPAELEDSGVYFCASSQDRDNYEQYFGPGTRLTVT.